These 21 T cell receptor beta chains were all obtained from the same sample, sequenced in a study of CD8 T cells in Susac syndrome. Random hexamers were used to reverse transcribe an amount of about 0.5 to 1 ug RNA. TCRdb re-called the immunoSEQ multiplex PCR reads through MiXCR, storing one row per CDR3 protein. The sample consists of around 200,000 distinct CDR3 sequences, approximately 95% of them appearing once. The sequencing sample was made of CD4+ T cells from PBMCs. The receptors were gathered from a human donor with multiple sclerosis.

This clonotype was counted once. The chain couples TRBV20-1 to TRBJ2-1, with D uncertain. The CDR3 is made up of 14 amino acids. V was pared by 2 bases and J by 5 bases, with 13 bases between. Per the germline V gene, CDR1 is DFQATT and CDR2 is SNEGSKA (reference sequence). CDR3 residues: CSARLVNSHNEQFF. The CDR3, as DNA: TGCAGTGCTAGACTAGTTAATTCTCACAATGAGCAGTTCTTC.

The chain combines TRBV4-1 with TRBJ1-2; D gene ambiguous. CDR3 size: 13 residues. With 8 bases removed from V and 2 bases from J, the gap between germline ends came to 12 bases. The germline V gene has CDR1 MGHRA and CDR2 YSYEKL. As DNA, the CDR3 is TGCGCCAGCCGGGGTGTGGGGAACTATGGCTACACCTTC. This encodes CASRGVGNYGYTF.

The CDR3 region is CASSLTSKRGETQYF. The CDR3 bases are TGTGCCAGCAGCTTGACTAGTAAGAGGGGAGAGACCCAGTACTTC. This chain links TRBV7-9 with TRBJ2-5; D might be TRBD2 (6 bases). Germline V gene lookup returns CDR1 SEHNR and CDR2 FQNEAQ (reference sequence). V was trimmed by 3 bases and J by 4 bases, leaving 15 bases between them. The CDR3 is made up of 15 amino acids.

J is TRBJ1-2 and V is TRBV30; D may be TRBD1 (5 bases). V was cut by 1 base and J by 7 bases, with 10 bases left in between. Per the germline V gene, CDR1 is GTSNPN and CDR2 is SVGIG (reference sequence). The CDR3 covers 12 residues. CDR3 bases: TGTGCCTGGAGTGCGAGGGACGGTGGCTACACCTTC. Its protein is CAWSARDGGYTF.

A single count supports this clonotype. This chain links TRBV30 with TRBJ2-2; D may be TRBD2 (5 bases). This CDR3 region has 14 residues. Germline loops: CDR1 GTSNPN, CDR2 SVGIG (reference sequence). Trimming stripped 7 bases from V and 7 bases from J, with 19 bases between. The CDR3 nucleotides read TGTGCCTCCTCTGAGGGAAGAGCAGTCGGGGAGCTGTTTTTT. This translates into CASSEGRAVGELFF.

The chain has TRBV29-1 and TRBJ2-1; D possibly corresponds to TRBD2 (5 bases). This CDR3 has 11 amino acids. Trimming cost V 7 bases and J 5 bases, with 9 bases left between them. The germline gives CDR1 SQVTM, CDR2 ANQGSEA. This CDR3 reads CSGGGDNEQFF. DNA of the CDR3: TGCAGCGGTGGAGGAGACAATGAGCAGTTCTTC.

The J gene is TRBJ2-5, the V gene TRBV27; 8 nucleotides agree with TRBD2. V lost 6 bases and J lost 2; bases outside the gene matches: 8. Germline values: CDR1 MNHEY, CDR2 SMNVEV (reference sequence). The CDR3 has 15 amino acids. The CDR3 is CASSASRGGQETQYF. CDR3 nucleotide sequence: TGTGCCAGCAGCGCTTCCCGGGGGGGTCAAGAGACCCAGTACTTC.

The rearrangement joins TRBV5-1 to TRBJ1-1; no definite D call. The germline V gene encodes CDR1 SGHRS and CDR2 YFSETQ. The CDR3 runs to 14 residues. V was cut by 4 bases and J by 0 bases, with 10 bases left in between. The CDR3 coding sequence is TGCGCCAGCAGCCTATCCACAGTGAACACTGAAGCTTTCTTT. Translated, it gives CASSLSTVNTEAFF.

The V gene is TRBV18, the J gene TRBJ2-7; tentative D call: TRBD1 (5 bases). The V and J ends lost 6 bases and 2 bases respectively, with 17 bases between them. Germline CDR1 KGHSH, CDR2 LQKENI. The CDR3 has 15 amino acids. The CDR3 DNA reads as TGTGCCAGCTCCCCCTCGGGCAGGGAAGCCTACGAGCAGTACTTC. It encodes CASSPSGREAYEQYF.

The CDR3 protein is CASSGPSGYNEQFF. For the CDR3, the DNA is TGTGCCAGCAGTGGCCCGAGCGGCTACAATGAGCAGTTCTTC. The V and J genes are TRBV2 and TRBJ2-1; perhaps TRBD2 as D (5 bases). The ends were cut back, 4 bases at V and 3 bases at J, with 10 bases in the middle. The CDR3 has 14 residues. The germline V gene encodes CDR1 SNHLY and CDR2 FYNNEI.

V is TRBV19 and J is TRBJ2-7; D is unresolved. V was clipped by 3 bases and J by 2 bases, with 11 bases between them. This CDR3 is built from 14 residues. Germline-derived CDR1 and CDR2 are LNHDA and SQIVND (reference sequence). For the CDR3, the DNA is TGTGCCAGTAGTATCCATCACGGTGCCTACGAGCAGTACTTC. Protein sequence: CASSIHHGAYEQYF.

The CDR3 DNA follows: TGCAGTGCTAGTCCGAGGGCGGGGGGGCTCGCAGATACGCAGTATTTT. It yields the protein CSASPRAGGLADTQYF. The J gene is TRBJ2-3, the V gene TRBV20-1, with 9 bases fitting TRBD2. Per germline, CDR1 DFQATT and CDR2 SNEGSKA (reference sequence). The CDR3 loop spans 16 amino acids. V trimming: 3 bases; J trimming: 4 bases; junction bases outside the gene matches: 11.

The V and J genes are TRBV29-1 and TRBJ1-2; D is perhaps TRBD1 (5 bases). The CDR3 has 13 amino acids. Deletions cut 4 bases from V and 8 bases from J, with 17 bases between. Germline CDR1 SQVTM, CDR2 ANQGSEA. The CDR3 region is CSVAGWGDGGYTF. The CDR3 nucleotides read TGCAGCGTTGCCGGCTGGGGCGACGGAGGCTACACCTTC. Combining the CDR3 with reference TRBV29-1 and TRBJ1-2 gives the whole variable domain SAVISQKPSRDICQRGTSLTIQCQVDSQVTMMFWYRQQPGQSLTLIATANQGSEATYESGFVIDKFPISRPNLTFSTLTVSNMSPEDSSIYLCSVAGWGDGGYTFGSGTRLTVV.

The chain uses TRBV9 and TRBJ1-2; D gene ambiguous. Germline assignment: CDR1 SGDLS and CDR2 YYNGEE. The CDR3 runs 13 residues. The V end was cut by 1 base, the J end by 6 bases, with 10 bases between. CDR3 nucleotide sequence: TGTGCCAGCAGCGTAACTACCCGTAATGGCTACACCTTC. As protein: CASSVTTRNGYTF.

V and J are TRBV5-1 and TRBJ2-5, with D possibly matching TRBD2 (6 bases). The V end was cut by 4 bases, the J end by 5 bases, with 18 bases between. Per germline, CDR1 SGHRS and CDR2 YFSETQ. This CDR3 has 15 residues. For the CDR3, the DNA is TGCGCCAGCAGCATCGGGACTTCCACCGGGGAGACCCAGTACTTC. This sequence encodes CASSIGTSTGETQYF.

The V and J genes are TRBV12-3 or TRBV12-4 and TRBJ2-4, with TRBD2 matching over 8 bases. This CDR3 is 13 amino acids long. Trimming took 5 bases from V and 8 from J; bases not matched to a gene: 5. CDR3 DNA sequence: TGTGCCAGCAGTGGGCCCGGGGGGGACATTCAGTACTTC. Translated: CASSGPGGDIQYF.

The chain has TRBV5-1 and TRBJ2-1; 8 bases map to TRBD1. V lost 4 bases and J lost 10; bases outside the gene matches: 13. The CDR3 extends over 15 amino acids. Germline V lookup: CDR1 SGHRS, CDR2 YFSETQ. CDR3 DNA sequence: TGCGCCAGCAGCCCTCCGGGACAGGCGTTTGTGGAGCAGTTCTTC. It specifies CASSPPGQAFVEQFF. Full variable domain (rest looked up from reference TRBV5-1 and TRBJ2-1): KAGVTQTPRYLIKTRGQQVTLSCSPISGHRSVSWYQQTPGQGLQFLFEYFSETQRNKGNFPGRFSGRQFSNSRSEMNVSTLELGDSALYLCASSPPGQAFVEQFFGPGTRLTVL.

The CDR3 bases are TGTGCCAGCAGCTCCTCACATTCACCCCTCCACTTT. It codes for CASSSSHSPLHF. The chain links TRBV11-2 to TRBJ1-6; no reliable D call. The V end was cut by 4 bases, the J end by 8 bases, with 6 bases between. The CDR3 runs to 12 residues. Germline CDR1 and CDR2: SGHAT and FQNNGV.

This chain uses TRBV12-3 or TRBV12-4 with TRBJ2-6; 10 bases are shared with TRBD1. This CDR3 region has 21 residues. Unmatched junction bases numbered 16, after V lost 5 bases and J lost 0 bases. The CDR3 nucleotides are TGTGCCAGCAGTCCGAGGACAGGGGGAATCCTCTTTTACTCTGGGGCCAACGTCCTGACTTTC. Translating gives CASSPRTGGILFYSGANVLTF.

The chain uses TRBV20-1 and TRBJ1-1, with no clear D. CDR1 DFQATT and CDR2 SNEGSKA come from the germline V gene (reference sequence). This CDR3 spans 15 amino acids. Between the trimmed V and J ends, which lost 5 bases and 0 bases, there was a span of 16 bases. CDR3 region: CSAADLRHLNTEAFF. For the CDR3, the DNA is TGCAGTGCTGCGGATTTAAGACACTTGAACACTGAAGCTTTCTTT.

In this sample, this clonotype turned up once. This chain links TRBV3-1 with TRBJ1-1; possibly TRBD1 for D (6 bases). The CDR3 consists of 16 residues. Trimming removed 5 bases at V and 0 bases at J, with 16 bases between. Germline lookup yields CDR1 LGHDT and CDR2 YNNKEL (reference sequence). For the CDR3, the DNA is TGTGCCAGCAGCTACTACGACAGGAGCGTGAACACTGAAGCTTTCTTT. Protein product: CASSYYDRSVNTEAFF.